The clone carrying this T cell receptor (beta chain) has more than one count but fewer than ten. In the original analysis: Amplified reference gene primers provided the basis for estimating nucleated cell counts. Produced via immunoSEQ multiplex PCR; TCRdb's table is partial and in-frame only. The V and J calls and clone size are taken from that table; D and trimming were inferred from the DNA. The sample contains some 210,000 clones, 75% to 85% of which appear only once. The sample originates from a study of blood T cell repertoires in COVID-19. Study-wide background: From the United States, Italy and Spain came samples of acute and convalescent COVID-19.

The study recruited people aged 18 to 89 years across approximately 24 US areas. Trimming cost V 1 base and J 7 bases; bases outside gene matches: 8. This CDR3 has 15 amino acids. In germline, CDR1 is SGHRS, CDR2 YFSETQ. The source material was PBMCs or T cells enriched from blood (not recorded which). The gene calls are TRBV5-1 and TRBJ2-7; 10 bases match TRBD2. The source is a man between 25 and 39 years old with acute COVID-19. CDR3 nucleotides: TGCGCCAGCAGCTTGTTAGCGGGGGGTGCAGGGGAGCAGTACTTC. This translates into CASSLLAGGAGEQYF.